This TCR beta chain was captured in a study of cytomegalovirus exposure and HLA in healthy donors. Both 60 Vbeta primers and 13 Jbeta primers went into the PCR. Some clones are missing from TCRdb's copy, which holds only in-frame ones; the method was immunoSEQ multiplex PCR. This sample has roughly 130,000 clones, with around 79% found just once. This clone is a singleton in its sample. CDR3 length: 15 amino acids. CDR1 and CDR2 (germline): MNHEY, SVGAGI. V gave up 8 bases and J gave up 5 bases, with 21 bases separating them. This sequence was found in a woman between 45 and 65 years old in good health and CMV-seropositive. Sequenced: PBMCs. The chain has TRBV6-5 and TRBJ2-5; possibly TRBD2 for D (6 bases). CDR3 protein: CASSEYGGVKETQYF. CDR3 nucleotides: TGTGCCAGCTCCGAGTATGGCGGGGTCAAGGAGACCCAGTACTTC.